This T cell receptor beta chain was sequenced in a study of blood T cell repertoires in COVID-19. In the study overall: Donors in the United States, Italy and Spain gave samples during acute or convalescent COVID-19. PBMCs, B-cell-depleted T cells, or T cells were the source of the cDNA or gDNA that made up the material.

V lost 4 bases and J 0 bases, leaving 13 bases between the germline ends. The germline gives CDR1 LGHDT, CDR2 YNNKEL (reference sequence). CDR3 length: 15 residues. In the authors' workflow: Reference gene primer amplification gave nucleated cell count estimates. This table comes from immunoSEQ multiplex PCR, and its TCRdb copy is limited to in-frame clones, with some not included. Clone size and the V and J calls come from that table; the DNA yielded D and trimming. The repertoire holds 40,000 to 50,000 clones, more than 70% seen once, with roughly three fifths in the top ten. The receptor was isolated from a man in his 70s with acute or convalescent COVID-19. The gene calls are TRBV3-1 (or the pseudogene TRBV3-2) and TRBJ2-7, with no clear D. The sample consisted of peripheral blood. CDR3 DNA sequence: TGTGCCAGCAGCCCGTCACTCGTCCCCTCCTACGAGCAGTACTTC. Encoded protein: CASSPSLVPSYEQYF.